This T cell receptor beta chain was captured in a study of blood T cells in healthy people across ages (dated by TCRdb to the mid-2010s). For context, the study as a whole: In model experiments, template switching captured about one uniquely barcoded TCR beta cDNA molecule for every two T cells. Two additional independent replicas of 1 million unique cDNA reads from the same blood draw were analyzed for two donors (one aged 18 to 29 and one aged 80 or older). Four age groups were formed from the donors: young (average about 15 years), middle-aged (around 39), aged (more than 55) and long-lived (less than 85). To avoid experimental bias, donors of different ages were spread randomly across the sequencing lanes. Using deep sequencing normalized with unique cDNA molecular identifiers, the study measured how TCR beta repertoire diversity changes with age.

The CDR3 covers 13 residues, taking in both the cysteine and the phenylalanine. Only the CDR3 portion is preserved as DNA: 39 bases, with reading frame beginning at the first base. The germline V gene (reference sequence) gives CDR1 as LNHNV and CDR2 as YYDKDF. V drops 0 bases and J drops 13 bases, leaving 13 bases in between. The full study reports these points: A strong correlation was found between observed TCR beta diversity and the percentage of naive T cells measured by flow cytometry. As age increased, observed TCR beta diversity per million T cells dropped in a roughly linear way, and a significant reduction was already evident by age 40. Compared with the aged group, the long-lived group had more naive CD4+ T cells, fewer expanded clones and increased TCR diversity, suggesting age selection. Estimates of total diversity based on one million sequenced T cells were regarded as lower bounds and as underestimates. Since profiling was done on bulk unsorted PBMCs, naive and antigen-experienced compartments could not be conclusively compared. Because donor CMV infection status was unknown, age-related changes in expanded clonotypes were potentially confounded.

Details on this clonotype: Its specific antigen is unknown. A much larger clonotype is one base distant, so this may be a read error.

Systemically healthy Caucasian individuals from Russia, 39 in total and aged about 6 to 90 years, were included as donors. About 10 milliliters of peripheral blood were collected from each donor into EDTA-treated Vacutainer tubes. Ficoll-Paque density-gradient centrifugation was used to isolate PBMCs, with at least 7 million per sample. Total RNA, at least 6 micrograms per sample, was extracted from PBMCs with Trizol reagent. For every donor, flow cytometry on a PBMC aliquot measured the percentage of naive CD45RAhigh/CD27high T cells. Library construction relied on 5' RACE. This sample was sequenced with an Illumina HiSeq 2500. A second PCR of roughly 7 to 11 cycles was performed with a sample-barcoded 5' primer and a J-beta primer mix. A unique molecular identifier was introduced onto each TCR beta cDNA molecule by a template-switch 5' adaptor carrying 12 random nucleotides. Each sample yielded at least 2.5 million CDR3-containing paired-end reads. First-strand cDNA was synthesized from all RNA with the Mint cDNA synthesis kit, primed by a TRBC-specific oligonucleotide. All cDNA was treated with uracil-DNA glycosylase and then went through a first 18-cycle PCR with the universal primers M1SS and BC2_uni_R. The paper's data handling went like this. Each sample was normalized by randomly selecting 1 million high-quality reads, each carrying a distinct molecular identifier. Instead of being binned into consensus sequences, reads with shared molecular identifiers were discarded. MiTCR, set to a Q25 quality threshold and the strictest error-elimination algorithm, was used for CDR3 identification, clonotype clustering and error correction. Lower-bound total TCR beta diversity was estimated with a nonparametric unseen species model using Euler transformation. The public reads were run again by TCRdb, first through fastp at Q25 and then through MiXCR, and only productive beta chains were kept. CDR3 protein sequences are deduplicated, and each keeps its most common genes and DNA. TCRdb, rather than the study authors, made the V and J calls. Counted in this sample were around 1,700,000 distinct CDR3 sequences; roughly 27% of them appeared once. Together, the top ten hold about 8% of the sample.

Sequencing was done on a sample of blood. Recombination joined TRBV15 with TRBJ2-1; the D region possibly corresponds to TRBD2 (5 bases align). The TCR comes from a woman in her thirties in good health. The sequenced DNA: TGTGCCACCAGCAGAGATTTCGGGGAGACCCAGTTCTTC. This codes for CATSRDFGETQFF.